These T cell receptor beta chains were read from a single sample in a study of cytomegalovirus exposure and HLA in healthy donors. The data were produced by immunoSEQ multiplex PCR, yet TCRdb's version contains in-frame clones alone and is incomplete. The sample has fewer than 200,000 clones; roughly 80% are singletons. The sequencing input was PBMCs. The receptors stem from a human donor in good health. The CDR3 runs from the conserved cysteine through the conserved F or W. D genes are given only for firm matches. Expanded clones get a size class; other rows say once, few or many, or leave the size out.

V gene	clone size	J gene	D gene	CDR3 length	CDR3 protein	CDR3 DNA
TRBV6-1	.	TRBJ2-7	.	13	CASSLEGQYEQYF	TGTGCCAGCAGTTTGGAAGGACAGTACGAGCAGTACTTC
TRBV13	.	TRBJ2-3	TRBD2	16	CASSSSGLAGTDTQYF	TGTGCCAGCAGCTCCTCAGGACTAGCGGGGACAGATACGCAGTATTTT
TRBV19	.	TRBJ1-1	.	14	CASSTPRGYTEAFF	TGTGCCAGTAGTACCCCAAGGGGGTACACTGAAGCTTTCTTT
TRBV4-2	.	TRBJ2-4	TRBD2	19	CASSQDLTSGGSGKNIQYF	TGTGCCAGCAGCCAAGATCTGACTAGCGGGGGATCTGGCAAAAACATTCAGTACTTC
TRBV2	.	TRBJ2-7	TRBD2	17	CASSAAGGWAPHYEQYF	TGTGCCAGCAGTGCTGCGGGAGGATGGGCCCCCCACTACGAGCAGTACTTC
TRBV2	.	TRBJ2-7	.	12	CASSPGPREQYF	TGTGCCAGCAGTCCAGGGCCACGCGAGCAGTACTTC
TRBV4-2	.	TRBJ2-2	TRBD2	17	CASSQARLAANTGELFF	TGTGCCAGCAGCCAAGCGCGGCTAGCGGCGAACACCGGGGAGCTGTTTTTT
TRBV18	.	TRBJ1-1	TRBD1	15	CASSPGQGGNTEAFF	TGTGCCAGCTCACCGGGACAGGGGGGGAACACTGAAGCTTTCTTT
TRBV11-2	.	TRBJ2-2	.	15	CASSLDRKDTGELFF	TGTGCCAGCAGCTTAGACAGGAAGGACACCGGGGAGCTGTTTTTT
TRBV29-1	once	TRBJ2-1	TRBD2	15	CSVWDGGAPYNEQFF	TGCAGCGTTTGGGACGGGGGGGCCCCGTACAATGAGCAGTTCTTC
TRBV4-3	.	TRBJ1-1	.	15	CASSQGGVLGTEAFF	TGCGCCAGCAGCCAAGGGGGGGTTTTAGGCACTGAAGCTTTCTTT
TRBV6-7	.	TRBJ1-5	.	15	CASSYSQGSGQPQHF	TGTGCCAGCAGTTACTCACAGGGTTCGGGTCAGCCCCAGCATTTT
TRBV5-1	once	TRBJ1-4	TRBD1	15	CAGSLEGTGYEKLFF	TGCGCCGGCAGCTTGGAAGGGACAGGGTATGAAAAACTGTTTTTT
TRBV7-2	.	TRBJ2-7	.	14	CASSSTGTSYEQYF	TGTGCCAGCAGTTCTACAGGGACCTCCTACGAGCAGTACTTC
TRBV23-1	once	TRBJ1-5	.	17	CASSTPRHPNSNQPQHF	TGCGCCAGCAGCACTCCCAGGCACCCCAATAGCAATCAGCCCCAGCATTTT
TRBV5-1	once	TRBJ2-5	.	13	CASSLGGGETQYF	TGCGCCAGCAGCTTGGGAGGGGGTGAGACCCAGTACTTC